This paragraph reports one T cell receptor beta chain. TCRdb keeps only in-frame clones here, not all; method: immunoSEQ multiplex PCR. Among tens of thousands of clones listed, around 90% were seen once. CDR1 is DFQATT and CDR2 is SNEGSKA in the germline V gene (reference sequence). CDR3 length equals 10 residues. This entry is derived from a study of T cell responses to AZD1222 COVID-19 vaccine. This chain joins TRBV20-1 and TRBJ2-7; 8 bases are a match to TRBD1. This TCR came from an adult in good health. Sample: peripheral blood, taken on day 0 of AZD1222 vaccination. The CDR3 protein is CSTGGSEQYF. In nucleotides, the CDR3 is TGCAGCACAGGGGGGTCCGAGCAGTACTTC.